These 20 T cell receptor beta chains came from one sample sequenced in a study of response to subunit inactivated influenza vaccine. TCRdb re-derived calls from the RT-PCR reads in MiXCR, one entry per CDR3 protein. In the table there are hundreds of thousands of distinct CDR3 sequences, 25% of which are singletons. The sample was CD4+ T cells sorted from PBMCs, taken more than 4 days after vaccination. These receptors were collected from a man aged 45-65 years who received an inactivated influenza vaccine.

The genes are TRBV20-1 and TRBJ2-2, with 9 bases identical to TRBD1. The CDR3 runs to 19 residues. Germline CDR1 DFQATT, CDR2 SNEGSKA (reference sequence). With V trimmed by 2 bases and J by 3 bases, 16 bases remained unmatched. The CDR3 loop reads CSARPARRTGDQYTGELFF. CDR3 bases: TGCAGTGCTAGACCCGCACGACGGACAGGGGATCAATACACCGGGGAGCTGTTTTTT.

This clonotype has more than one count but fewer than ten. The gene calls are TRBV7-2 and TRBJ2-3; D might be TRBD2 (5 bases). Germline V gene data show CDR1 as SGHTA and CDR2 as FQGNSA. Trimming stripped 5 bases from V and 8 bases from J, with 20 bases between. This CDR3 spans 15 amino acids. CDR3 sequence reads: CASSATGSGAFTQYF. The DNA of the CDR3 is TGTGCCAGCAGCGCAACGGGGTCCGGAGCCTTTACGCAGTATTTT.

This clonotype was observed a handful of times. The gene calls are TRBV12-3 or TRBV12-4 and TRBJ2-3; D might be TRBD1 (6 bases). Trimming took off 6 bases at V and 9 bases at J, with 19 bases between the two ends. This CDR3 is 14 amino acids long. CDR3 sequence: CASSRTRQGTTQYF. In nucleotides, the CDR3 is TGTGCCAGCAGCCGCACTCGCCAGGGGACGACGCAGTATTTT.

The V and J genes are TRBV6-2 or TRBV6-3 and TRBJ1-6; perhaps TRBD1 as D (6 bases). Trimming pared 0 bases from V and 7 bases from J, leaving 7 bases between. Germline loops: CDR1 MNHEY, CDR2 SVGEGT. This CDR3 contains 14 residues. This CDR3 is CASSYSDSNSPLHF. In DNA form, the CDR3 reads TGTGCCAGCAGTTACTCGGACAGCAATTCACCCCTCCACTTT.

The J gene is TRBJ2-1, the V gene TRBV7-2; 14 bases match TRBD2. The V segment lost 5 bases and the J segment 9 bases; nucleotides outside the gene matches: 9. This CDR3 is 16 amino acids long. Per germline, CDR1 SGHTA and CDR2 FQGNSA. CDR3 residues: CASSLRLAGGPGEQFF. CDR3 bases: TGTGCCAGCAGCCTTAGACTAGCGGGAGGGCCGGGTGAGCAGTTCTTC.

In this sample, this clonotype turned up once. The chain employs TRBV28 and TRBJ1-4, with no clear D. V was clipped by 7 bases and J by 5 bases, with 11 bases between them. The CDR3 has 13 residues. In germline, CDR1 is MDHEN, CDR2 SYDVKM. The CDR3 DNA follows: TGTGCCAGCACCGAGGACCGAAATGAAAAACTGTTTTTT. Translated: CASTEDRNEKLFF.

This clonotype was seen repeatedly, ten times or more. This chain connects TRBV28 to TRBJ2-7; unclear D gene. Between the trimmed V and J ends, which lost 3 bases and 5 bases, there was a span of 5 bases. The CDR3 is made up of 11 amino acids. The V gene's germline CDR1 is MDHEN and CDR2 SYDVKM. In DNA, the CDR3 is TGTGCCAGCAGTTTGACCGACGAGCAGTACTTC. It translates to CASSLTDEQYF.

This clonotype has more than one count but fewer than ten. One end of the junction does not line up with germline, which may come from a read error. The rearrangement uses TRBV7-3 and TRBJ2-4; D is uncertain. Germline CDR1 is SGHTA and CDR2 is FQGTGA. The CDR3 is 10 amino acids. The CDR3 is CASSLREGLF. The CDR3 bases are TGTGCCAGCAGCTTAAGGGAAGGGCTGTTC.

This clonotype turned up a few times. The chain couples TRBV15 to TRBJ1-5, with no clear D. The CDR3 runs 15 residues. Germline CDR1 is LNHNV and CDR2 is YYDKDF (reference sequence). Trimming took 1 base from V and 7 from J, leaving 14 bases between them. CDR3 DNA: TGTGCCACCAGCAGAGGGGCTTACCCGGGGCAGCCCCAGCATTTT. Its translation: CATSRGAYPGQPQHF.

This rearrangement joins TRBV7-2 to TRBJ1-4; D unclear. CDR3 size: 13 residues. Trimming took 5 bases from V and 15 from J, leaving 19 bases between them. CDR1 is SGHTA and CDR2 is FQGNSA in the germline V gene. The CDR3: CASSMAPEKLVFF. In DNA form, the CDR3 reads TGTGCCAGCAGCATGGCCCCCGAAAAACTGGTGTTTTTT. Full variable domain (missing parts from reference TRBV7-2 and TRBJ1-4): GAGVSQSPSNKVTEKGKDVELRCDPISGHTALYWYRQSLGQGLEFLIYFQGNSAPDKSGLPSDRFSAERTGGSVSTLTIQRTQQEDSAVYLCASSMAPEKLVFFGSGTQLSVL.

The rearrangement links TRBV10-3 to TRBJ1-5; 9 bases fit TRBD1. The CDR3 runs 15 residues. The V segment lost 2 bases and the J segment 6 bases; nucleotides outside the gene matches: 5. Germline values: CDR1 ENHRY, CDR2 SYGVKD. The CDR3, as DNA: TGTGCCATCAGTGAGGGTGACAGGGGGAGTCAGCCCCAGCATTTT. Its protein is CAISEGDRGSQPQHF.

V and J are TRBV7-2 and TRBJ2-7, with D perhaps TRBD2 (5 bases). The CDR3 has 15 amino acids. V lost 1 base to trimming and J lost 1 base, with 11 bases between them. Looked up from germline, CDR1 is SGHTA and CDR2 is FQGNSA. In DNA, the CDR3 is TGTGCCAGCAGCTTAGATGCGGGTAGGTCCTACGAGCAGTACTTC. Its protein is CASSLDAGRSYEQYF.

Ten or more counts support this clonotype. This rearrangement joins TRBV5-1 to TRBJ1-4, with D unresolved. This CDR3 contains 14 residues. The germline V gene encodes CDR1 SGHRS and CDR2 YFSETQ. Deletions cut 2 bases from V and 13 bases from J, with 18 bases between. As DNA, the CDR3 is TGCGCCAGCAGCTTAGGAGATGCGGGGAATTCACTGTTTTTT. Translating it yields CASSLGDAGNSLFF.

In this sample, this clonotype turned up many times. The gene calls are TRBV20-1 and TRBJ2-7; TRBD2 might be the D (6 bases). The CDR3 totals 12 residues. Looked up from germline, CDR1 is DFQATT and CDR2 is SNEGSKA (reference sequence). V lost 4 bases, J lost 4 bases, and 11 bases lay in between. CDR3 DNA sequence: TGCAGTGCTAACCGGGACTCTTACGAGCAGTACTTC. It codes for CSANRDSYEQYF.

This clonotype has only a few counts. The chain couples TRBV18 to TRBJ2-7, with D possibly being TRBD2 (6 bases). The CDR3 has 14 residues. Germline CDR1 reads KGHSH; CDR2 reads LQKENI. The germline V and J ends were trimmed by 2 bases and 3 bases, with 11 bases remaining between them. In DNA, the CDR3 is TGTGCCAGCTCACCAAACGGGGGAGACTACGAGCAGTACTTC. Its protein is CASSPNGGDYEQYF.

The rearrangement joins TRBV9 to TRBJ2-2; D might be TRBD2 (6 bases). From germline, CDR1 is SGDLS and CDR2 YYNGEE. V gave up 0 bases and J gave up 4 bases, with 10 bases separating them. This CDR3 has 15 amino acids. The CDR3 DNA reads TGTGCCAGCAGCGTAGCACTAGCTGGCACCGGGGAGCTGTTTTTT. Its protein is CASSVALAGTGELFF. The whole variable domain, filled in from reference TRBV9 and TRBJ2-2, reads DSGVTQTPKHLITATGQRVTLRCSPRSGDLSVYWYQQSLDQGLQFLIQYYNGEERAKGNILERFSAQQFPDLHSELNLSSLELGDSALYFCASSVALAGTGELFFGEGSRLTVL.

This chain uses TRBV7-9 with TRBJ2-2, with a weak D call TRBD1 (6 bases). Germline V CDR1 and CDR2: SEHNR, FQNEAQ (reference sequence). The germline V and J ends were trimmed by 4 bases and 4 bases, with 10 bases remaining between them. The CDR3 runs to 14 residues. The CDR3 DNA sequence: TGTGCCAGCAGCTCAACAGGGATCACCGGGGAGCTGTTTTTT. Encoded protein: CASSSTGITGELFF.

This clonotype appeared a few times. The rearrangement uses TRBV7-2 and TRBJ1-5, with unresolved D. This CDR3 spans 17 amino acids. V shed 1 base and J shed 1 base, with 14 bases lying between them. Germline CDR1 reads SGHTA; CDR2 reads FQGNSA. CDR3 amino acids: CASSLDAGSRSNQPQHF. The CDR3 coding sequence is TGTGCCAGCAGCTTAGACGCCGGCAGCCGAAGCAATCAGCCCCAGCATTTT.

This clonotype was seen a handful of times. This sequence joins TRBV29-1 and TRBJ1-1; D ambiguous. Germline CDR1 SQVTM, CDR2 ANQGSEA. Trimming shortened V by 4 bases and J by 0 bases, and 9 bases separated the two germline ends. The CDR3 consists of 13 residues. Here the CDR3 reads CSVVLALNTEAFF. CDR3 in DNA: TGCAGCGTTGTTCTAGCCCTGAACACTGAAGCTTTCTTT.

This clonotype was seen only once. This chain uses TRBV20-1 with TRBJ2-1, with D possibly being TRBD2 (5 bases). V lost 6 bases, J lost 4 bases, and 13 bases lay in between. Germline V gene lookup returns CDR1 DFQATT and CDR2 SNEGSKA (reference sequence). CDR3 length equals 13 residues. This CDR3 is CSASPGSYNEQFF. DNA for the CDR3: TGCAGTGCCAGTCCGGGGAGTTACAATGAGCAGTTCTTC.